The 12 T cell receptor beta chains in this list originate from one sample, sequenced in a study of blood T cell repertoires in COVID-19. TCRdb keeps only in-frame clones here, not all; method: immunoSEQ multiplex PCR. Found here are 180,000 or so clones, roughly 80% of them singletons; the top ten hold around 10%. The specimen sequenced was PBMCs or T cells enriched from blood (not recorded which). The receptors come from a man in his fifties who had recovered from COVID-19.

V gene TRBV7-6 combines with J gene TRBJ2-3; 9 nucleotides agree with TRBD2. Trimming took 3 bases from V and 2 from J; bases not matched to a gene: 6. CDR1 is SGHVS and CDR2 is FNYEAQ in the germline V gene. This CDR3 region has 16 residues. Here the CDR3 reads CASSFGPGLATDTQYF. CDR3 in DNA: TGTGCCAGCAGCTTCGGTCCGGGACTAGCCACAGATACGCAGTATTTT.

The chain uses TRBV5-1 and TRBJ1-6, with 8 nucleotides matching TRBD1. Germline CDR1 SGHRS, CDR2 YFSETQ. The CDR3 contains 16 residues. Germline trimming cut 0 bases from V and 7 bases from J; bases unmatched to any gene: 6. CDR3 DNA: TGCGCCAGCAGCTTGGCCGGAGCAGGGGGCAATTCACCCCTCCACTTT. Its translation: CASSLAGAGGNSPLHF.

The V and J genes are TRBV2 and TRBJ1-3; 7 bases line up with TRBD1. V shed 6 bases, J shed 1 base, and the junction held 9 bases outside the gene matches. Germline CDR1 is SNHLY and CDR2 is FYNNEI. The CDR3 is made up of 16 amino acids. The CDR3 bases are TGTGCCAGCAGCGCTCGGAGACAGGGTTCTGGAAACACCATATATTTT. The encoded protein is CASSARRQGSGNTIYF.

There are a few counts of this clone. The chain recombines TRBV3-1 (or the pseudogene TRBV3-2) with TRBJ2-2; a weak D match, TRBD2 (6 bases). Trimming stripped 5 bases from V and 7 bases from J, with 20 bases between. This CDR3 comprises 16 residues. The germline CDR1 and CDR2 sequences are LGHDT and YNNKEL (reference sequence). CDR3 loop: CASSSDGLANYGELFF. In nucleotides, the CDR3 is TGTGCCAGCAGCTCCGACGGGCTAGCGAATTACGGGGAGCTGTTTTTT.

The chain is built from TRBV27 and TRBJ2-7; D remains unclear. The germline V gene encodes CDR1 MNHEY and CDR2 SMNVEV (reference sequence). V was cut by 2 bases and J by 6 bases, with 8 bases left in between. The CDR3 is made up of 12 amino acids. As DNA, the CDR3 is TGTGCCAGCAGTTTACCCGGTGGCGAGCAGTACTTC. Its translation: CASSLPGGEQYF.

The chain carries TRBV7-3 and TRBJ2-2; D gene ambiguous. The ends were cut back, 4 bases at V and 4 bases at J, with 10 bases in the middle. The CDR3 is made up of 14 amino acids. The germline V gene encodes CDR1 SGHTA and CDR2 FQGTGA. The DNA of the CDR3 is TGTGCCAGCAGCTCCGGGTTCACCACCGGGGAGCTGTTTTTT. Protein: CASSSGFTTGELFF.

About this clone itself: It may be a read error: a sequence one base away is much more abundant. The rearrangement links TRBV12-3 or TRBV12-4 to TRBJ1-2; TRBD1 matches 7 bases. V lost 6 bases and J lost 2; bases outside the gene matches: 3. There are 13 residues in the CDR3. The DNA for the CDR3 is TGTGCCAGCAGCCCGGGACAGAACTATGGCTACACCTTC. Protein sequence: CASSPGQNYGYTF.

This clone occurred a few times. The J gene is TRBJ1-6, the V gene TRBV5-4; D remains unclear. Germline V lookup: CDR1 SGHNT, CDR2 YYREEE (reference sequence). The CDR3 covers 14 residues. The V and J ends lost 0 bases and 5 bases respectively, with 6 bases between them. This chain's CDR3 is CASSLEQNNSPLHF. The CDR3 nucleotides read TGTGCCAGCAGCTTGGAACAGAATAATTCACCCCTCCACTTT.

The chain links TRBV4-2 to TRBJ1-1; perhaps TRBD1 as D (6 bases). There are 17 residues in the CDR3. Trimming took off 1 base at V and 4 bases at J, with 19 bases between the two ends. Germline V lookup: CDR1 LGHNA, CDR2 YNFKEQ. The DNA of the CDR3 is TGTGCCAGCAGCCAAGTCAGCAGGGGCCTTAGGGGCACTGAAGCTTTCTTT. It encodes CASSQVSRGLRGTEAFF.

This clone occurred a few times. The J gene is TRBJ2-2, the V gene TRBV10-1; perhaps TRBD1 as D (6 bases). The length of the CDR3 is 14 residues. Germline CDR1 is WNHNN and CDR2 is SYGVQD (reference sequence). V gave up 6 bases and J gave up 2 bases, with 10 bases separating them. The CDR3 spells CASSRTVNTGELFF. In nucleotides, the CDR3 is TGCGCCAGCAGCCGGACAGTCAACACCGGGGAGCTGTTTTTT.

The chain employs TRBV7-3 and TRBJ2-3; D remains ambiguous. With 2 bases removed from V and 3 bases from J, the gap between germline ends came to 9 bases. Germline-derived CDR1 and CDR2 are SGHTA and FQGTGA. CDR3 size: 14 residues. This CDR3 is CASSLDSTTDTQYF. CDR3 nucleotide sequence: TGTGCCAGCAGCTTAGATAGTACTACAGATACGCAGTATTTT.

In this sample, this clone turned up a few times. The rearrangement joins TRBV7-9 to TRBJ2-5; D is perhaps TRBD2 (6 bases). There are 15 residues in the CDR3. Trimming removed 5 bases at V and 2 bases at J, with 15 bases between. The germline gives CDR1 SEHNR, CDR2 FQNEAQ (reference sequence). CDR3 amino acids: CASSPGSSVQETQYF. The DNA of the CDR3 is TGTGCCAGCAGCCCTGGGTCTAGCGTTCAAGAGACCCAGTACTTC. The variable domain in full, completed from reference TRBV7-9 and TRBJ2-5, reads DTGVSQNPRHKITKRGQNVTFRCDPISEHNRLYWYRQTLGQGPEFLTYFQNEAQLEKSRLLSDRFSAERPKGSFSTLEIQRTEQGDSAMYLCASSPGSSVQETQYFGPGTRLLVL.